Below are 32 T cell receptor beta chains sequenced from a single sample in a study of T cells in Graves' hyperthyroidism and ophthalmopathy. Regions amplified from RNA transcripts were the TCR beta CDR3 regions. Carried out on the TCR CDR3, a first-round RT-PCR used the HTBI primer set. TCRdb redid the calling of the multiplex PCR reads with MiXCR, one entry per CDR3 protein. The sample contains 490,000 or so distinct CDR3 sequences, roughly 22% of which appear only once. The material sequenced was blood. Receptors originate from a woman aged 70-85 years with Graves' ophthalmopathy.

This clonotype came up a few times. This sequence joins TRBV20-1 and TRBJ2-1, with 9 bases that match TRBD2. The CDR3 totals 12 residues. The J segment lost 7 bases and the V segment lost 6 bases, leaving 4 bases of the junction unmatched. CDR1 is DFQATT, CDR2 SNEGSKA, per germline (reference sequence). The CDR3 nucleotides read TGCAGTGCGGCGGGAGGGCTGAATGAGCAGTTCTTC. Translation: CSAAGGLNEQFF.

This clonotype was counted ten times or more. The rearrangement links TRBV2 to TRBJ1-1; weak D call: TRBD1 (6 bases). This CDR3 is 12 amino acids long. The V end was cut by 10 bases, the J end by 4 bases, with 13 bases between. CDR1 SNHLY and CDR2 FYNNEI come from the germline V gene. As DNA, the CDR3 is TGTGCCATCAGGGGCGGGGGCACTGAAGCTTTCTTT. Protein: CAIRGGGTEAFF.

For this clonotype: A read error may account for a junction end that differs from germline. V and J are TRBV27 and TRBJ2-2, with D tentatively TRBD1 (6 bases). Germline loops: CDR1 MNHEY, CDR2 SMNVEV (reference sequence). This CDR3 is 15 amino acids long. The CDR3 bases are TGTGCCAGCAAATTGGTTTTTGGGGGCACCGGGGAGCTGCTTTTT. This sequence encodes CASKLVFGGTGELLF.

The sample holds a few counts of this clonotype. V is TRBV15 and J is TRBJ2-3, with D uncertain. The V gene's germline CDR1 is LNHNV and CDR2 YYDKDF (reference sequence). Trimming took 3 bases from V and 4 from J, leaving 8 bases between them. The CDR3 covers 13 residues. The chain's CDR3 is CATSSTWADTQYF. For the CDR3, the DNA is TGTGCCACCAGCAGTACATGGGCAGATACGCAGTATTTT.

In this sample, this clonotype turned up a few times. The chain is built from TRBV15 and TRBJ2-1; 7 bases match TRBD2. CDR1 and CDR2 from the germline V gene are LNHNV and YYDKDF (reference sequence). The CDR3 totals 15 residues. V dropped 5 bases and J dropped 2; count of bases not matched to a gene: 6. Here the CDR3 DNA reads TGTGCCACCAGCGGGGGGGGTGGGGCCTACAATGAGCAGTTCTTC. Its protein is CATSGGGGAYNEQFF.

The chain is built from TRBV6-1 and TRBJ2-3; TRBD2 agrees at 11 bases. Trimming took 2 bases from V and 5 from J; bases not matched to a gene: 12. In germline, CDR1 is MNHNS, CDR2 SASEGT. The CDR3 loop spans 18 amino acids. The CDR3 loop reads CASSEMPLAGGRGDTQYF. The CDR3 nucleotides are TGTGCCAGCAGTGAAATGCCCTTAGCGGGAGGGCGGGGAGATACGCAGTATTTT.

This clonotype has only a few counts. CDR3 DNA: TGTGCCAGCTCACCAGCCCTATATGCAGATACGCAGTATTTT. Protein product: CASSPALYADTQYF. V gene TRBV18 combines with J gene TRBJ2-3; no reliable D call. CDR3 length: 14 amino acids. Per the germline V gene, CDR1 is KGHSH and CDR2 is LQKENI. Trimming pared 2 bases from V and 4 bases from J, leaving 10 bases between.

CDR3 loop: CASWPGPRDHEQFF. The CDR3 nucleotides read TGTGCCAGCTGGCCGGGACCGAGGGACCATGAGCAGTTCTTC. J is TRBJ2-1 and V is TRBV6-2 or TRBV6-3; D tentatively reads TRBD1 or TRBD2 (5 bases each). Germline CDR1 MNHEY, CDR2 SVGEGT. V gave up 8 bases and J gave up 8 bases, with 19 bases separating them. The CDR3 has 14 residues.

This CDR3 reads CASSLRGALDYNEQFF. CDR3 coding DNA: TGTGCCAGCAGCTTGAGGGGCGCCCTAGACTACAATGAGCAGTTCTTC. The chain employs TRBV5-5 and TRBJ2-1; D may be TRBD1 (5 bases). Germline values: CDR1 SGHKS, CDR2 YYEKEE (reference sequence). This CDR3 contains 16 residues. V lost 1 base and J lost 3, with 14 bases in between.

On this clonotype: An end of the junction differs from the germline gene, which may be a read error. The V call is TRBV5-1, the J call TRBJ2-1; weak D call: TRBD1 (6 bases). Germline CDR1 reads SGHRS; CDR2 reads YFSETQ. The CDR3 is 14 residues long. The CDR3 sequence: CTSSEGQTNNEQFF. The CDR3, as DNA: TGCACCAGCAGTGAAGGACAGACGAACAATGAGCAGTTCTTC.

This clonotype was counted between two and nine times. V and J are TRBV6-5 and TRBJ1-2; 7 bases align to TRBD1. The CDR3 is 14 amino acids. Germline V gene sequence: CDR1 MNHEY, CDR2 SVGAGI. V lost 2 bases to trimming and J lost 7 bases; unmatched junction nucleotides: 7. The CDR3 loop reads CASSYRGTVIGYTF. CDR3 bases: TGTGCCAGCAGTTACCGCGGGACAGTGATTGGCTACACCTTC.

This clonotype occurred a few times. V is TRBV7-2 and J is TRBJ1-2; a possible D gene is TRBD1 (5 bases). There are 14 residues in the CDR3. The V gene lost 2 bases and the J gene lost 7 bases, with 14 bases spanning the gap. Per germline, CDR1 SGHTA and CDR2 FQGNSA. The CDR3 sequence is CASSLSQGQGGYTF. The CDR3 DNA follows: TGTGCCAGCAGCTTAAGCCAGGGCCAGGGTGGCTACACCTTC.

V is TRBV11-2 and J is TRBJ1-2; D not certain. The CDR3 is 16 residues long. Germline V gene sequence: CDR1 SGHAT, CDR2 FQNNGV. V was clipped by 0 bases and J by 3 bases, with 14 bases between them. The CDR3 sequence is CASSLDSRFTDYGYTF. The DNA of the CDR3 is TGTGCCAGCAGCTTAGATTCGAGATTCACTGACTATGGCTACACCTTC.

The sample holds many counts of this clonotype. The chain couples TRBV7-3 to TRBJ2-1, with TRBD2 matching 12 bases. V shed 5 bases, J shed 4 bases, and the junction held 6 bases outside the gene matches. CDR3 size: 16 residues. The germline V gene has CDR1 SGHTA and CDR2 FQGTGA. CDR3 nucleotides: TGTGCCAGCAGCCCTCCAGGACTAGCGGGATACAATGAGCAGTTCTTC. Amino acids: CASSPPGLAGYNEQFF.

This clonotype was picked up a small number of times. The rearrangement uses TRBV28 and TRBJ2-3; D may be TRBD2 (7 bases). The V gene's germline CDR1 is MDHEN and CDR2 SYDVKM. V was trimmed by 2 bases and J by 2 bases, leaving 11 bases between them. The CDR3 is 15 amino acids. The CDR3 spells CASSLPGGLTDTQYF. In DNA form, the CDR3 reads TGTGCCAGCAGTTTACCGGGGGGCCTCACAGATACGCAGTATTTT. Using reference TRBV28 and TRBJ2-3 for the parts outside the CDR3, the full variable domain is DVKVTQSSRYLVKRTGEKVFLECVQDMDHENMFWYRQDPGLGLRLIYFSYDVKMKEKGDIPEGYSVSREKKERFSLILESASTNQTSMYLCASSLPGGLTDTQYFGPGTRLTVL.

This clonotype was detected a few times. The chain combines TRBV12-3 or TRBV12-4 with TRBJ1-3, with 9 bases fitting TRBD1. V trimming: 6 bases; J trimming: 4 bases; junction bases outside the gene matches: 7. The CDR3 spans 15 residues. The CDR3 DNA follows: TGTGCCAGCAGATTACAGGGGGCTCGGGGAAACACCATATATTTT. The encoded protein is CASRLQGARGNTIYF.

This clonotype was counted ten times or more. Written as DNA, the CDR3 is TGTGCCAGCAGCTTAGCGGGGGCTAGCACAGATACGCAGTATTTT. Translated: CASSLAGASTDTQYF. The chain couples TRBV7-8 to TRBJ2-3, with D possibly TRBD1 on 6 matching bases. CDR1 is SGHVS and CDR2 is FQNEAQ in the germline V gene. This CDR3 contains 15 residues. Trimming left V 0 bases short and J 0 bases short, with 7 bases between.

This clonotype was found many times. The chain employs TRBV27 and TRBJ2-3; D perhaps matches TRBD1 (6 bases). V lost 6 bases and J 4 bases, leaving 26 bases between the germline ends. The CDR3 runs to 18 residues. Germline CDR1 reads MNHEY; CDR2 reads SMNVEV (reference sequence). The CDR3: CASRPFRARGSKADTQYF. The CDR3 DNA reads TGTGCCAGCAGACCCTTCCGGGCCAGGGGCTCCAAGGCAGATACGCAGTATTTT.

The chain recombines TRBV20-1 with TRBJ2-4; D is unresolved. With 1 base removed from V and 3 bases from J, the gap between germline ends came to 13 bases. This CDR3 has 15 amino acids. Germline CDR1 is DFQATT and CDR2 is SNEGSKA (reference sequence). As DNA, the CDR3 is TGCAGTGCTAGAGGGTCGGGTAGCTACAAAAACATTCAGTACTTC. As protein: CSARGSGSYKNIQYF.

This clonotype occurred a few times. The chain carries TRBV9 and TRBJ2-1, with 10 bases that match TRBD2. The CDR3 is made up of 14 amino acids. V shed 1 base and J 10 bases; nucleotides not matched to a gene: 5. Germline CDR1 SGDLS, CDR2 YYNGEE. The CDR3 spells CASSVIAGGGEQFF. The CDR3 coding sequence is TGTGCCAGCAGCGTAATAGCGGGAGGTGGGGAGCAGTTCTTC.

This clonotype was detected only a few times. The chain recombines TRBV18 with TRBJ2-1; 9 bases fit TRBD2. Germline assignment: CDR1 KGHSH and CDR2 LQKENI. CDR3 length: 15 amino acids. The ends lost 6 bases at V and 6 bases at J; junction bases unmatched: 9. The CDR3 spells CASSPSLAGVNEQFF. The CDR3 bases are TGTGCCAGCTCGCCCTCCTTAGCGGGAGTCAATGAGCAGTTCTTC.

The genes are TRBV7-9 and TRBJ1-1; D call uncertain. The V end was cut by 5 bases, the J end by 4 bases, with 14 bases between. There are 14 residues in the CDR3. CDR1 and CDR2 (germline): SEHNR, FQNEAQ (reference sequence). CDR3 in amino acids: CASSPSGKLTEAFF. CDR3 sequence (DNA): TGTGCCAGCAGCCCCTCGGGCAAGCTCACTGAAGCTTTCTTT.

This sequence joins TRBV12-3 or TRBV12-4 and TRBJ1-6, with D unresolved. The CDR3 runs to 14 residues. The V and J ends lost 5 bases and 11 bases respectively, with 16 bases between them. For the CDR3, the DNA is TGTGCCAGCAGTACCCGGACGGAAAATCCACCCCTCCACTTT. Amino acid sequence: CASSTRTENPPLHF.

The chain is built from TRBV3-1 and TRBJ1-2; D remains ambiguous. Germline CDR1 reads LGHDT; CDR2 reads YNNKEL (reference sequence). Trimming removed 4 bases from V and 0 bases from J, with 12 bases in between. This CDR3 has 15 amino acids. CDR3 loop: CASSPQDRSNYGYTF. CDR3 bases: TGTGCCAGCAGCCCCCAAGACCGATCTAACTATGGCTACACCTTC.

This clonotype occurred many times. This chain uses TRBV6-1 with TRBJ2-7; 9 nucleotides agree with TRBD2. The CDR3 consists of 14 residues. Germline lookup yields CDR1 MNHNS and CDR2 SASEGT. Losses at the gene ends were 7 bases for V and 3 bases for J; bases not matched to a gene: 7. CDR3 amino acids: CASNPSGVGYEQYF. The CDR3 DNA sequence: TGTGCCAGCAACCCTAGCGGGGTCGGCTACGAGCAGTACTTC.

There are a few counts of this clonotype. J is TRBJ1-5 and V is TRBV28; 7 nucleotides line up with TRBD1. Germline assignment: CDR1 MDHEN and CDR2 SYDVKM. There are 18 residues in the CDR3. The J segment lost 0 bases and the V segment lost 2 bases, leaving 10 bases of the junction unmatched. CDR3 protein: CASSLREGGIYSNQPQHF. CDR3 in DNA: TGTGCCAGCAGTTTACGCGAAGGGGGCATCTATAGCAATCAGCCCCAGCATTTT.

This clonotype has a handful of counts. The chain's CDR3 is CATSLSGGLDEQYF. The CDR3 DNA sequence: TGTGCCACCAGTTTATCGGGAGGGCTCGACGAGCAGTACTTC. This chain joins TRBV24-1 and TRBJ2-7; 8 bases align to TRBD2. The V gene's germline CDR1 is KGHDR and CDR2 SFDVKD. Trimming took 6 bases from V and 5 from J; bases not matched to a gene: 8. The CDR3 is made up of 14 amino acids.

This chain joins TRBV20-1 and TRBJ2-7, with a tentative D call TRBD2 (5 bases). Germline V CDR1 and CDR2: DFQATT, SNEGSKA (reference sequence). The CDR3 length is 14 residues. V shed 0 bases and J shed 2 bases, with 11 bases lying between them. CDR3 nucleotides: TGCAGTGCTAGAGATCTTGGGAGTCCCTACGAGCAGTACTTC. It codes for CSARDLGSPYEQYF.

This clonotype was seen a handful of times. This chain connects TRBV2 to TRBJ2-5; tentatively, D is TRBD2 (5 bases). Trimming stripped 10 bases from V and 8 bases from J, with 17 bases between. This CDR3 is 12 amino acids long. Germline CDR1 is SNHLY and CDR2 is FYNNEI. The CDR3 region is CATGIVTGTQYF. CDR3 sequence (DNA): TGTGCCACGGGAATCGTAACCGGAACCCAGTACTTC.

This sequence joins TRBV9 and TRBJ2-1; 11 nucleotides agree with TRBD2. CDR1 is SGDLS, CDR2 YYNGEE, per germline. There are 17 residues in the CDR3. J gave up 9 bases and V 0 bases, and 11 bases lay outside the gene matches. This chain's CDR3 is CASSVGTSGRVYTEQFF. The CDR3 DNA is TGTGCCAGCAGCGTAGGCACTAGCGGGAGAGTTTATACTGAGCAGTTCTTC.

This clonotype was picked up many times. J is TRBJ2-5 and V is TRBV24-1; D gene uncertain. Trimming took 3 bases from V and 5 from J, leaving 9 bases between them. The length of the CDR3 is 13 residues. CDR1 is KGHDR and CDR2 is SFDVKD in the germline V gene. The CDR3: CATSDPPKETQYF. CDR3 nucleotide sequence: TGTGCCACCAGTGATCCCCCTAAGGAGACCCAGTACTTC.

This clonotype was observed a few times. This chain links TRBV20-1 with TRBJ2-1; 12 bases map to TRBD2. Per the germline V gene, CDR1 is DFQATT and CDR2 is SNEGSKA (reference sequence). V was pared by 6 bases and J by 3 bases, with 12 bases of the junction left unmatched. This CDR3 has 17 residues. DNA of the CDR3: TGCAGTGCCCACGACCCTAGCGGGAGGGCCTTCTACAATGAGCAGTTCTTC. Translated, it gives CSAHDPSGRAFYNEQFF.